Below are 18 T cell receptor beta chains sequenced from a single sample in a study of OX40 agonist ivuxolimab in advanced cancers. Clones were sequenced by immunoSEQ multiplex PCR, and TCRdb holds only the in-frame ones, with some missing. In the table there are just over 50,000 clones, about nine tenths of which are singletons. The source was CD4+ or CD8+ T cells sorted from blood, collected in a trial of the OX40 agonist ivuxolimab. These receptors were collected from an adult with an advanced solid tumor such as melanoma, head and neck, liver or kidney cancer.

Only one count was recorded for this clone. The chain employs TRBV7-8 and TRBJ1-5; 7 bases agree with TRBD1. Germline CDR1 reads SGHVS; CDR2 reads FQNEAQ. The CDR3 has 15 residues. The V segment lost 5 bases and the J segment 2 bases; nucleotides outside the gene matches: 6. The CDR3, as DNA: TGTGCCAGCAGCCCTCGGGACAGAGGCAATCAGCCCCAGCATTTT. This sequence encodes CASSPRDRGNQPQHF.

The J gene is TRBJ2-1, the V gene TRBV7-9; TRBD2 matches at 7 bases. The CDR3 has 17 amino acids. Germline trimming cut 4 bases from V and 0 bases from J; bases unmatched to any gene: 9. Germline CDR1 and CDR2: SEHNR and FQNEAQ (reference sequence). The CDR3 DNA reads TGTGCCAGCAGCTCTATGACTAGCCGGAGCTCCTACAATGAGCAGTTCTTC. Its protein product is CASSSMTSRSSYNEQFF.

This chain connects TRBV19 to TRBJ1-3; 7 bases align to TRBD1. Germline V lookup: CDR1 LNHDA, CDR2 SQIVND (reference sequence). There are 17 residues in the CDR3. The trim removed 5 bases at V and 2 bases at J, leaving 12 bases unmatched. CDR3 in DNA: TGTGCCAGTAGTTCAAGCCCAGGGGGACTGGCTGGAAACACCATATATTTT. This sequence encodes CASSSSPGGLAGNTIYF. Full variable domain (rest looked up from reference TRBV19 and TRBJ1-3): DGGITQSPKYLFRKEGQNVTLSCEQNLNHDAMYWYRQDPGQGLRLIYYSQIVNDFQKGDIAEGYSVSREKKESFPLTVTSAQKNPTAFYLCASSSSPGGLAGNTIYFGEGSWLTVV.

This sequence joins TRBV7-6 and TRBJ1-5; tentatively, D is TRBD1 (5 bases). Germline V gives CDR1 SGHVS, CDR2 FNYEAQ. The CDR3 has 18 amino acids. V was cut by 2 bases and J by 7 bases, with 24 bases left in between. DNA of the CDR3: TGTGCCAGCAGCTTATACGGTCTAGGGGAGTGGGGGGACCAGCCCCAGCATTTT. Protein: CASSLYGLGEWGDQPQHF.

CDR3 DNA sequence: TGTGCCAGTAGGGACAGCCACCCCTCTGGAAACACCATATATTTT. Protein: CASRDSHPSGNTIYF. V gene TRBV19 combines with J gene TRBJ1-3; tentatively, D is TRBD1 (6 bases). The CDR3 runs to 15 residues. The ends were cut back, 6 bases at V and 0 bases at J, with 12 bases in the middle. In germline, CDR1 is LNHDA, CDR2 SQIVND (reference sequence).

V usage is TRBV15 and J usage is TRBJ1-1; a possible D gene is TRBD1 (5 bases). Germline CDR1 is LNHNV and CDR2 is YYDKDF (reference sequence). The ends were cut back, 1 base at V and 2 bases at J, with 11 bases in the middle. There are 15 residues in the CDR3. The CDR3 nucleotides are TGTGCCACCAGCAGAGTCGGGACCGAAAACACTGAAGCTTTCTTT. Translating it yields CATSRVGTENTEAFF.

V usage is TRBV5-4 and J usage is TRBJ2-7; 9 nucleotides line up with TRBD1. The CDR3 is made up of 16 amino acids. The ends lost 4 bases at V and 4 bases at J; junction bases unmatched: 12. Per the germline V gene, CDR1 is SGHNT and CDR2 is YYREEE (reference sequence). CDR3 in amino acids: CASSADRQGGRYEQYF. The CDR3 DNA reads as TGTGCCAGCAGCGCGGACCGACAGGGGGGGAGGTACGAGCAGTACTTC.

A note on this clone: At one end the junction does not follow the germline gene, possibly because of a read error. The rearrangement uses TRBV7-3 and TRBJ2-1; 7 bases map to TRBD1. The CDR3 runs 15 residues. Germline V gene data show CDR1 as SGHTA and CDR2 as FQGTGA. The CDR3 reads CASTLAGTAFDEQFF. The DNA for the CDR3 is TGTGCCAGCACCTTAGCAGGGACAGCCTTCGATGAGCAGTTCTTC.

V usage is TRBV18 and J usage is TRBJ1-3, with 11 bases matching TRBD1. CDR1 is KGHSH and CDR2 is LQKENI in the germline V gene. This CDR3 spans 16 amino acids. After removal of 5 bases from V and 2 bases from J, the junction contained 5 bases not matched to a gene. The DNA of the CDR3 is TGTGCCAGCTCAGCTGGACAGGGGGCCGCTGGAAACACCATATATTTT. This translates into CASSAGQGAAGNTIYF.

The CDR3 region has the DNA TGTGCCAGCAGACAAATTAGGGATGACACTGAAGCTTTCTTT. This translates into CASRQIRDDTEAFF. The chain joins TRBV6-1 to TRBJ1-1; D is uncertain. The germline V gene has CDR1 MNHNS and CDR2 SASEGT. The CDR3 is 14 residues long. V was cut by 6 bases and J by 3 bases, with 14 bases left in between.

CDR3 residues: CASSLIWGLAGSDTQYF. The CDR3 DNA is TGTGCCAGCAGCCTGATCTGGGGACTAGCGGGTTCAGATACGCAGTATTTT. V is TRBV27 and J is TRBJ2-3; 12 nucleotides align to TRBD2. Germline V lookup: CDR1 MNHEY, CDR2 SMNVEV (reference sequence). The length of the CDR3 is 17 residues. V shed 6 bases, J shed 4 bases, and the junction held 11 bases outside the gene matches.

This chain joins TRBV2 and TRBJ2-7; D is perhaps TRBD1 or TRBD2 (5 bases each). The CDR3 loop spans 14 amino acids. Germline CDR1 SNHLY, CDR2 FYNNEI. The germline V and J ends were trimmed by 6 bases and 7 bases, with 19 bases remaining between them. The CDR3 loop reads CASRPGTQSQEQYF. As DNA, the CDR3 is TGTGCCAGCAGACCCGGGACCCAGTCCCAAGAGCAGTACTTC.

The J gene is TRBJ2-5, the V gene TRBV10-3; D unresolved. CDR1 ENHRY and CDR2 SYGVKD come from the germline V gene. This CDR3 contains 15 residues. The germline V and J ends were trimmed by 4 bases and 5 bases, with 17 bases remaining between them. This chain's CDR3 is CAISGLAGKPETQYF. CDR3 nucleotides: TGTGCCATCAGTGGGTTGGCAGGAAAACCCGAGACCCAGTACTTC.

The chain carries TRBV19 and TRBJ1-5, with TRBD1 as a possible D gene (5 bases). V lost 3 bases and J 5 bases, leaving 17 bases between the germline ends. Germline CDR1 LNHDA, CDR2 SQIVND (reference sequence). The CDR3 extends over 16 amino acids. CDR3 in amino acids: CASSMGERAGDQPQHF. The CDR3 bases are TGTGCCAGTAGTATGGGGGAGAGGGCGGGCGATCAGCCCCAGCATTTT. The variable domain in full, completed from reference TRBV19 and TRBJ1-5, reads DGGITQSPKYLFRKEGQNVTLSCEQNLNHDAMYWYRQDPGQGLRLIYYSQIVNDFQKGDIAEGYSVSREKKESFPLTVTSAQKNPTAFYLCASSMGERAGDQPQHFGDGTRLSIL.

The rearrangement joins TRBV7-9 to TRBJ2-5, with 15 bases lining up with TRBD2. Germline V gene sequence: CDR1 SEHNR, CDR2 FQNEAQ (reference sequence). This CDR3 has 18 residues. The V and J ends lost 1 base and 5 bases, in that order; junction bases with no gene match: 8. The CDR3 sequence: CASSLGTGTSGRMETQYF. The CDR3 region has the DNA TGTGCCAGCAGCTTAGGAACCGGGACTAGCGGGAGGATGGAGACCCAGTACTTC.

V gene TRBV28 combines with J gene TRBJ2-2; unclear D gene. In germline, CDR1 is MDHEN, CDR2 SYDVKM. The CDR3 totals 14 residues. V gave up 4 bases and J gave up 2 bases, with 8 bases separating them. CDR3 protein: CASSWIPNTGELFF. The CDR3 coding sequence is TGTGCCAGCAGTTGGATCCCAAACACCGGGGAGCTGTTTTTT.

This chain links TRBV7-8 with TRBJ2-1; D may be TRBD1 (5 bases). This CDR3 is 16 amino acids long. Germline V gene lookup returns CDR1 SGHVS and CDR2 FQNEAQ. Trimming removed 1 base at V and 0 bases at J, with 10 bases between. The CDR3 loop is CASSLGQSTSYNEQFF. The CDR3 nucleotides read TGTGCCAGCAGCTTAGGACAGTCCACCTCCTACAATGAGCAGTTCTTC.

As concerns this clone: One end of the junction varies from germline; a read error may be responsible. The V gene is TRBV7-7, the J gene TRBJ2-5; no clear D gene. The CDR3 runs 15 residues. CDR1 and CDR2 from the germline V gene are SSHAT and FNYEAQ (reference sequence). This CDR3 reads CASSLAGNSQETQYF. The CDR3 region has the DNA TGTGCTAGCAGCTTGGCAGGCAATTCCCAAGAGACCCAGTACTTC.